The sample holds many counts of the clone carrying this T cell receptor (beta chain). No antigen is known for it. The CDR3 sequence is 15 residues long. Trimming cost V 5 bases and J 1 base, with 12 bases left between them. Per germline, CDR1 KGHDR and CDR2 SFDVKD. The source of the sample is a study of response to subunit inactivated influenza vaccine. Study observations and caveats: The authors put forward the suggestion that each seasonal influenza vaccination may bring in only a limited number of new T cells.

TCRdb independently ran MiXCR on the RT-PCR reads; one entry per CDR3 protein. The sample yields 500,000 to 750,000 distinct CDR3 sequences, 11% to 15% seen once. The chain is built from TRBV24-1 and TRBJ2-3; the D gene is possibly TRBD2 (5 bases). The clonotype originates from a man aged 50-59 years who received an inactivated influenza vaccine. Sequencing used PBMCs from blood, obtained roughly 13 days after vaccination. The CDR3 protein is CATSGLGAGTDTQYF. The CDR3 bases are TGTGCCACCAGTGGGCTCGGAGCGGGCACAGATACGCAGTATTTT.